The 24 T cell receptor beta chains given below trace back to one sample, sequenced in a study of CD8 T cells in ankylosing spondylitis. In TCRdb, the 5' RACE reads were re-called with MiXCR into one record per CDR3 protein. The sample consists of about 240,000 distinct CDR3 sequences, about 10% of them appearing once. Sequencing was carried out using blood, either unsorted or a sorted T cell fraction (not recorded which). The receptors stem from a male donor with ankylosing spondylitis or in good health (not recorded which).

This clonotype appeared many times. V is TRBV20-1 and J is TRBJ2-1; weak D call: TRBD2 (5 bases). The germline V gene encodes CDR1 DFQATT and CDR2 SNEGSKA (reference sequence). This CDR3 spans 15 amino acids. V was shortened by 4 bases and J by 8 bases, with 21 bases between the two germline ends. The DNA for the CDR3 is TGCAGTGCTATTAGCGCCCGTATCCCCTCCTATGAGCAGTTCTTC. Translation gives CSAISARIPSYEQFF.

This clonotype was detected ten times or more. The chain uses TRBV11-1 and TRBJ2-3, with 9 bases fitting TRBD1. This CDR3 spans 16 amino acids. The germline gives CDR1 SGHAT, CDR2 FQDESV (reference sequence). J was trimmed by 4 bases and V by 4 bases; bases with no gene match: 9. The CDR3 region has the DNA TGTGCCAGCAGCTCTACGGACAGGGGACGCTCAGATACGCAGTATTTT. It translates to CASSSTDRGRSDTQYF.

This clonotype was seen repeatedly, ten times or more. The CDR3, as DNA: TGTGCCAGCAGCCAGGCCGGTCGGGGCGTCTCCTACAATGAGCAGTTCTTC. Protein: CASSQAGRGVSYNEQFF. This chain links TRBV5-6 with TRBJ2-1, with D perhaps assigned TRBD1 or TRBD2 (5 bases each). The CDR3 runs 17 residues. Germline lookup yields CDR1 SGHDT and CDR2 YYEEEE. With 4 bases removed from V and 0 bases from J, the gap between germline ends came to 17 bases.

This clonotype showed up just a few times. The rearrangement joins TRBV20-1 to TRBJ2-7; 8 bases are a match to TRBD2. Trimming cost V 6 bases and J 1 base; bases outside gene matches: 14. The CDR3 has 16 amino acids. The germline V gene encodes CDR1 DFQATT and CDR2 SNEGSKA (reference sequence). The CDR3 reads CSARWGAGAGSYEQYF. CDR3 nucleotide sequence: TGCAGTGCCCGGTGGGGAGCGGGGGCGGGTTCCTACGAGCAGTACTTC.

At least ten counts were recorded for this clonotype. The CDR3 sequence is CASSFGLAGGNEQFF. The CDR3 region has the DNA TGCGCCAGCAGCTTCGGACTAGCGGGGGGAAATGAGCAGTTCTTC. The rearrangement uses TRBV5-1 and TRBJ2-1; TRBD2 matches 14 bases. The trim removed 2 bases at V and 7 bases at J, leaving 2 bases unmatched. Germline lookup yields CDR1 SGHRS and CDR2 YFSETQ. The CDR3 covers 15 residues.

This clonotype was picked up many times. The CDR3 DNA follows: TGTGCCAGCAGCCAAAGCTTGAGCCCCCACGAGCAGTACTTC. Translated, it gives CASSQSLSPHEQYF. V usage is TRBV3-1 and J usage is TRBJ2-7; D is uncertain. Trimming cost V 2 bases and J 5 bases, with 13 bases left between them. Looked up from germline, CDR1 is LGHDT and CDR2 is YNNKEL (reference sequence). The CDR3 totals 14 residues.

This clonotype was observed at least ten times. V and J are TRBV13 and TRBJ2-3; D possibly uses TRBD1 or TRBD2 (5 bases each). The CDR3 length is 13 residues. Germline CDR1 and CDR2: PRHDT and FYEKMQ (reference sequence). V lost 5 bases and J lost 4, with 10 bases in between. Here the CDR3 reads CASSARDADTQYF. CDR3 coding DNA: TGTGCCAGCAGCGCCAGGGACGCAGATACGCAGTATTTT.

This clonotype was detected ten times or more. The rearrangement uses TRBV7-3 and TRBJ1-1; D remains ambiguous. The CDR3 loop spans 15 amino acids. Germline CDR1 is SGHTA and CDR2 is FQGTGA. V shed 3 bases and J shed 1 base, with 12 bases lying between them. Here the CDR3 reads CASSFTNVGNTEAFF. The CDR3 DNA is TGTGCCAGCAGCTTCACAAACGTCGGGAACACTGAAGCTTTCTTT.

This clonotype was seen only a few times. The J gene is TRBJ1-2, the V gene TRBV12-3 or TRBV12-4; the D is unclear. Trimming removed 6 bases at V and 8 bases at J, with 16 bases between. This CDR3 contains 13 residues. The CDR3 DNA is TGTGCCAGCAGACCGGACTCAGAGAGCGGCTACACCTTC. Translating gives CASRPDSESGYTF.

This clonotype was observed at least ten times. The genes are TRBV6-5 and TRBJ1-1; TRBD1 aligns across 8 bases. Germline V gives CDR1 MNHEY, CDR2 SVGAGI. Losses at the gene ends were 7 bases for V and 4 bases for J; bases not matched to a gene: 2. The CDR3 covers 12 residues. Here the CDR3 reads CASKTGATEAFF. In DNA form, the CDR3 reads TGTGCCAGCAAGACAGGGGCCACTGAAGCTTTCTTT.

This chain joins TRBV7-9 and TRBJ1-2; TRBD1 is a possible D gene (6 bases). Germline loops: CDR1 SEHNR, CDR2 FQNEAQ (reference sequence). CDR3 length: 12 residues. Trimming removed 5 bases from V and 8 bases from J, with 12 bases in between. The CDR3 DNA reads TGTGCCAGCAGCGGGGACAAAGGCGGCTACACCTTC. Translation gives CASSGDKGGYTF.

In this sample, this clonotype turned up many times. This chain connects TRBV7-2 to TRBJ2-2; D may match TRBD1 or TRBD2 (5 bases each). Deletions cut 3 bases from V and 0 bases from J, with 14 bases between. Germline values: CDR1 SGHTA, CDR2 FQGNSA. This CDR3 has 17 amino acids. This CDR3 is CASSFVTGTANTGELFF. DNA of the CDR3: TGTGCCAGCAGCTTTGTGACCGGGACGGCGAACACCGGGGAGCTGTTTTTT.

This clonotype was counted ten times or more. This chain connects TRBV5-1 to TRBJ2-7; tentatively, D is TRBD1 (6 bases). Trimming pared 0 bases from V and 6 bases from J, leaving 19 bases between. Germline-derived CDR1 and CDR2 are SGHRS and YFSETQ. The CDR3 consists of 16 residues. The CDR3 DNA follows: TGCGCCAGCAGCTTGGACTCCAGGGCAGGGGCACGCGAGCAGTACTTC. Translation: CASSLDSRAGAREQYF. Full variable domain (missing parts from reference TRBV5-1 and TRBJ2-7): KAGVTQTPRYLIKTRGQQVTLSCSPISGHRSVSWYQQTPGQGLQFLFEYFSETQRNKGNFPGRFSGRQFSNSRSEMNVSTLELGDSALYLCASSLDSRAGAREQYFGPGTRLTVT.

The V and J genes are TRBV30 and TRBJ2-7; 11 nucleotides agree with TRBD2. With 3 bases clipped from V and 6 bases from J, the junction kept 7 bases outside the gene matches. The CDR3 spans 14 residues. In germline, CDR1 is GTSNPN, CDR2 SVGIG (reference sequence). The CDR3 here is CAWSLAGGLPEQYF. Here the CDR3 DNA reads TGTGCCTGGAGCCTAGCGGGAGGCTTACCCGAGCAGTACTTC.

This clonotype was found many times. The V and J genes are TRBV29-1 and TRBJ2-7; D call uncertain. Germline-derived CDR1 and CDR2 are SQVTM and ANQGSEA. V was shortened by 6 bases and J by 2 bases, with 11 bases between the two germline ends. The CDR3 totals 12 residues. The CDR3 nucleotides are TGCAGCGTCATACTCCGTACCTACGAGCAGTACTTC. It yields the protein CSVILRTYEQYF.

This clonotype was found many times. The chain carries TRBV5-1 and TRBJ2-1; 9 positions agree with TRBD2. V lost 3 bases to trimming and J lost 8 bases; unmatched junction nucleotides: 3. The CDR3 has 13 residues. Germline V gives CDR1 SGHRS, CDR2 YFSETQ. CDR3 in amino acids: CASSYGTSYEQFF. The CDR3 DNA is TGCGCCAGCAGCTACGGGACTAGCTATGAGCAGTTCTTC.

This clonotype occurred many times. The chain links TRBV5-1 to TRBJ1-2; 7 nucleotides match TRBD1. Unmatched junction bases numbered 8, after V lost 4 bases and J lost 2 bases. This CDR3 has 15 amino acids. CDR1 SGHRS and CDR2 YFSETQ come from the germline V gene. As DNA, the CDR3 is TGCGCCAGCAGCGCCACGACAGGGTACAACTATGGCTACACCTTC. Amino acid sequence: CASSATTGYNYGYTF.

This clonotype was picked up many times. This CDR3 reads CASSLLGGPYNEQFF. The DNA of the CDR3 is TGCGCCAGCAGCTTGCTGGGGGGCCCCTACAATGAGCAGTTCTTC. The chain couples TRBV5-1 to TRBJ2-1; TRBD1 or TRBD2 may be the D gene (6 bases each). V dropped 1 base and J dropped 2 bases, with 10 bases sitting between them. Germline-derived CDR1 and CDR2 are SGHRS and YFSETQ. The CDR3 loop spans 15 amino acids.

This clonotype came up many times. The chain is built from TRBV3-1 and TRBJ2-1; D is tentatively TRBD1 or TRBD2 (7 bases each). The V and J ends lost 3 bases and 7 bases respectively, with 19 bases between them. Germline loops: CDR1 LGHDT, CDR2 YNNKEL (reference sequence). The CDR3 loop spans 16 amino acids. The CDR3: CASSHQGGGAGNEQFF. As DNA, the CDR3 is TGTGCCAGCAGCCACCAGGGAGGGGGCGCGGGAAATGAGCAGTTCTTC.

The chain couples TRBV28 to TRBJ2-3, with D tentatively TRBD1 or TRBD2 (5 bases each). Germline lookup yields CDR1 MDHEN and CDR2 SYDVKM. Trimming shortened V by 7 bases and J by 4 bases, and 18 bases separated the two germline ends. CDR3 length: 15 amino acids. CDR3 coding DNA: TGTGCCAGCACCCCCAGAGGGGTGGTTTCAGATACGCAGTATTTT. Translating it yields CASTPRGVVSDTQYF.

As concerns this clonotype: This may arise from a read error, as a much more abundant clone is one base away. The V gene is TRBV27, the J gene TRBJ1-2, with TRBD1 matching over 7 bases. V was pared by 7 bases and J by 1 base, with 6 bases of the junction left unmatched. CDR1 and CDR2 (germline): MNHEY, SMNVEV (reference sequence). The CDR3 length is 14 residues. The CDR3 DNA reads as TGTGCCAGCAATTGGGACAGATTTAACTATGGCTACACCTTC. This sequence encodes CASNWDRFNYGYTF.

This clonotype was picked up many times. CDR3 DNA: TGTGCCAGCAGCCAAGGGACATGGGAGCAGTACTTC. Translation gives CASSQGTWEQYF. The chain carries TRBV14 and TRBJ2-7; tentatively, D is TRBD1 (5 bases). V lost 1 base to trimming and J lost 7 bases, with 8 bases between them. This CDR3 spans 12 amino acids. Germline loops: CDR1 SGHDN, CDR2 FVKESK.

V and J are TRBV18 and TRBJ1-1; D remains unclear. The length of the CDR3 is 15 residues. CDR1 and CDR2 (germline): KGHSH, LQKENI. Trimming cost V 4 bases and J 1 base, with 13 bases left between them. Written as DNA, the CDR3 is TGTGCCAGCTCACGAGATGCCTCAACGAACACTGAAGCTTTCTTT. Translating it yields CASSRDASTNTEAFF.

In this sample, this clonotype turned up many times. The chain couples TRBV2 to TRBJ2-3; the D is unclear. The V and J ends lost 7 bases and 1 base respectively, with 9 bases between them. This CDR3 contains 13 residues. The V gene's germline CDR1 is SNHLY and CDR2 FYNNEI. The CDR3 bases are TGTGCCAGCAAAAAATGGGGCACAGATACGCAGTATTTT. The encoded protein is CASKKWGTDTQYF. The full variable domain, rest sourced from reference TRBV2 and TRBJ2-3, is EPEVTQTPSHQVTQMGQEVILRCVPISNHLYFYWYRQILGQKVEFLVSFYNNEISEKSEIFDDQFSVERPDGSNFTLKIRSTKLEDSAMYFCASKKWGTDTQYFGPGTRLTVL.